Each of the 7 T cell receptor beta chains below was sequenced from the same sample in a study of blood T cell repertoires in COVID-19. Clones were sequenced by immunoSEQ multiplex PCR, and TCRdb holds only the in-frame ones, with some missing. The table lists about 220,000 clones, 84% of them singletons. Input material: peripheral blood. Source of these receptors: a woman aged 55-69 years who had recovered from COVID-19.

V gene TRBV18 combines with J gene TRBJ1-6; D ambiguous. CDR3 size: 17 residues. The germline V and J ends were trimmed by 4 bases and 8 bases, with 21 bases remaining between them. In germline, CDR1 is KGHSH, CDR2 LQKENI. The CDR3 coding sequence is TGTGCCAGCTCACTCCGGGTTCCATCGGCGAGTGATTCACCCCTCCACTTT. It codes for CASSLRVPSASDSPLHF.

The chain links TRBV29-1 to TRBJ1-1; D gene unclear. Germline V gives CDR1 SQVTM, CDR2 ANQGSEA. This CDR3 is 10 amino acids long. The ends were cut back, 7 bases at V and 5 bases at J, with 8 bases in the middle. The CDR3 region has the DNA TGCAGCGCCGCGAATACTGAAGCTTTCTTT. Protein: CSAANTEAFF.

This chain links TRBV18 with TRBJ1-2; TRBD1 aligns across 11 bases. J was trimmed by 6 bases and V by 3 bases; bases with no gene match: 3. The CDR3 contains 14 residues. The germline gives CDR1 KGHSH, CDR2 LQKENI. CDR3 sequence reads: CASSPGQGADGYTF. CDR3 nucleotide sequence: TGTGCCAGCTCACCCGGACAGGGGGCGGATGGCTACACCTTC.

The chain couples TRBV4-3 to TRBJ2-3; unclear D gene. This CDR3 has 13 residues. Germline V gene lookup returns CDR1 LGHNA and CDR2 YSLEER. Deletions cut 0 bases from V and 5 bases from J, with 6 bases between. The CDR3 reads CASSQDLEDTQYF. CDR3 in DNA: TGCGCCAGCAGCCAAGATTTAGAAGATACGCAGTATTTT.

This clone has a handful of counts. This rearrangement joins TRBV5-1 to TRBJ2-5, with a weak D call TRBD1 (5 bases). The V gene's germline CDR1 is SGHRS and CDR2 YFSETQ. CDR3 length: 14 amino acids. V lost 4 bases, J lost 5 bases, and 15 bases lay in between. The CDR3 region is CASSAQGGVETQYF. The CDR3 DNA is TGCGCCAGCAGCGCGCAGGGTGGTGTCGAGACCCAGTACTTC.

This chain uses TRBV2 with TRBJ1-2; D gene unclear. Looked up from germline, CDR1 is SNHLY and CDR2 is FYNNEI. This CDR3 has 17 residues. Trimming removed 5 bases from V and 2 bases from J, with 21 bases in between. The CDR3 sequence is CASSIGEFGRRNYGYTF. In DNA form, the CDR3 reads TGTGCCAGCAGTATTGGAGAATTTGGCAGGAGGAACTATGGCTACACCTTC.

This clone has a handful of counts. The chain joins TRBV9 to TRBJ1-2; D might be TRBD1 (6 bases). V was shortened by 0 bases and J by 6 bases, with 12 bases between the two germline ends. The CDR3 loop spans 14 amino acids. CDR1 is SGDLS, CDR2 YYNGEE, per germline. CDR3 protein: CASSVDPGADGYTF. As DNA, the CDR3 is TGTGCCAGCAGCGTAGATCCAGGGGCCGATGGCTACACCTTC.